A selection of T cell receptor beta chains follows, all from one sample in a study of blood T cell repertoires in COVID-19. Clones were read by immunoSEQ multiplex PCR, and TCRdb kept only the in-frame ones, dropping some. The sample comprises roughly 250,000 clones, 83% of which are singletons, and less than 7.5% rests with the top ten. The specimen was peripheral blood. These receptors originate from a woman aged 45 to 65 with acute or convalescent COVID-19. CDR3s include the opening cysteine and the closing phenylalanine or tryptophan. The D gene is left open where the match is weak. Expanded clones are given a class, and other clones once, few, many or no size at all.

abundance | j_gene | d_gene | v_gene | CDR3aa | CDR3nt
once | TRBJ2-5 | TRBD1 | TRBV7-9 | CASSAVLGQGLETQYF | TGTGCCAGCAGCGCGGTGTTAGGACAGGGGTTGGAGACCCAGTACTTC
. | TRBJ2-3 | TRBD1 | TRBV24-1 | CATSDFPQGVGDTQYF | TGTGCCACCAGTGATTTCCCACAGGGGGTAGGGGATACGCAGTATTTT
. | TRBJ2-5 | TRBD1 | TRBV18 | CASSPFVDREETQYF | TGTGCCAGCTCACCGTTTGTGGACAGGGAGGAGACCCAGTACTTC
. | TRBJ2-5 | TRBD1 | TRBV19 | CASRSMQGAETQYF | TGTGCCAGTAGATCCATGCAGGGGGCAGAGACCCAGTACTTC
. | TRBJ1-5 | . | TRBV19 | CASSPSRGGGNQPQHF | TGTGCCAGTAGTCCCTCCCGGGGAGGCGGCAATCAGCCCCAGCATTTT
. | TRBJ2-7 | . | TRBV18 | CASSRRGNYEQYF | TGTGCCAGCTCACGGAGAGGGAACTACGAGCAGTACTTC
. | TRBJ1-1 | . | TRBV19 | CASSLGARVTEAFF | TGTGCCAGTAGCCTAGGGGCCAGGGTAACTGAAGCTTTCTTT
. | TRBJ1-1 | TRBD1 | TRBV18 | CASSPGGGRPDAFF | TGTGCCAGCTCGCCAGGGGGGGGTCGTCCGGATGCTTTCTTT
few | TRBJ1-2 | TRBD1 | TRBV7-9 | CASSLADRAAAVGYTF | TGTGCCAGCAGCTTAGCCGACAGGGCCGCCGCGGTAGGCTACACCTTC
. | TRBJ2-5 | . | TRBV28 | CASTRRGGGPSQETQYF | TGTGCCAGCACTAGACGCGGCGGGGGCCCCTCCCAAGAGACCCAGTACTTC
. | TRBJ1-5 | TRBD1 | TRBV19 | CASSSRSGGGNQPQHF | TGTGCCAGTAGTTCCCGATCAGGGGGAGGCAATCAGCCCCAGCATTTT
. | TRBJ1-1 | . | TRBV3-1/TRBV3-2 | CASSRFRDTEAFF | TGTGCCAGCAGCCGCTTCCGGGACACTGAAGCTTTCTTT
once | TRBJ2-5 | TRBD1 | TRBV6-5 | CASRRTGSAETQYF | TGTGCCAGCCGGAGGACAGGGTCGGCAGAGACCCAGTACTTC
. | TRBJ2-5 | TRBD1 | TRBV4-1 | CASSQVGTGFEGRETQYF | TGCGCCAGCAGCCAAGTGGGGACAGGTTTTGAAGGTCGGGAGACCCAGTACTTC
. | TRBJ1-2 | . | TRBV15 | CATSERNYGYTF | TGTGCCACCAGTGAGCGCAACTATGGCTACACCTTC
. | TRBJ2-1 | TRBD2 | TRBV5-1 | CASSLLGSGATGEQFF | TGCGCCAGCAGCCTCCTGGGTAGCGGGGCCACGGGGGAGCAGTTCTTC
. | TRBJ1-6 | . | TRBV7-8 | CASSLARNNSPLHF | TGTGCCAGCAGCTTAGCCAGGAATAATTCACCCCTCCACTTT
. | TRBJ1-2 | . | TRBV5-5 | CASNPWGVVGGYTF | TGTGCCAGCAACCCTTGGGGAGTAGTTGGTGGCTACACCTTC
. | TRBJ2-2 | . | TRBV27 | CASRIGGAGTGELFF | TGTGCCAGCAGGATAGGGGGCGCGGGGACCGGGGAGCTGTTTTTT
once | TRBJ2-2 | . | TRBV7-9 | CASSQDTYTGELFF | TGTGCCAGCAGCCAAGACACCTACACCGGGGAGCTGTTTTTT
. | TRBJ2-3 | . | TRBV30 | CAWSLGAGARGTDTQYF | TGTGCCTGGAGCCTGGGGGCAGGGGCGCGGGGCACAGATACGCAGTATTTT
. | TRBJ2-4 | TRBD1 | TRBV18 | CASSPQTGGQGIQYF | TGTGCCAGCTCACCACAAACAGGGGGCCAGGGCATTCAGTACTTC
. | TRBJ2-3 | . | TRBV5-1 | CASSFLPDTDTQYF | TGCGCCAGCAGCTTCCTCCCAGACACAGATACGCAGTATTTT
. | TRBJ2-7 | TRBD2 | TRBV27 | CASSLRATSGLVSYEQYF | TGTGCCAGCAGTTTAAGGGCGACTAGCGGGTTGGTATCCTACGAGCAGTACTTC
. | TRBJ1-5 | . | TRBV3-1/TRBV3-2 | CDTAAKARLHGRGRGDQPQHF | TGTGACACAGCAGCCAAGGCTCGACTACACGGGCGGGGCCGCGGGGACCAGCCCCAGCATTTT
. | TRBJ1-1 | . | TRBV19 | CASSRGGDTHEAFF | TGTGCCAGTAGTAGGGGAGGGGATACTCATGAAGCTTTCTTT
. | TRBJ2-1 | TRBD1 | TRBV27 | CASSTETGTGPFF | TGTGCCAGCAGTACAGAGACCGGGACAGGGCCGTTCTTC
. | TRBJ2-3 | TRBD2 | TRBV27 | CASSSIAGGSDTQYF | TGTGCCAGCAGTTCCATAGCGGGGGGGTCAGATACGCAGTATTTT
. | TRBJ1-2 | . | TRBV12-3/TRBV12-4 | CASTQDFYYGYTF | TGTGCCAGCACCCAGGATTTCTACTATGGCTACACCTTC
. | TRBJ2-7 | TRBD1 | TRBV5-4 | CASSPTPGQGSPEQYF | TGTGCCAGCAGCCCCACCCCGGGACAGGGCTCCCCCGAGCAGTACTTC
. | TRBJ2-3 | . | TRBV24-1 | CATSGGSVDTQYF | TGTGCCACCAGTGGAGGGTCGGTAGATACGCAGTATTTT
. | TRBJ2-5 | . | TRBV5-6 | CASSSVGGQETQYF | TGTGCCAGCAGCTCCGTGGGGGGCCAAGAGACCCAGTACTTC
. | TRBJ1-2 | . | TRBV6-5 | CASSYTGSNYGYTF | TGTGCCAGCAGTTACACAGGGTCCAACTATGGCTACACCTTC
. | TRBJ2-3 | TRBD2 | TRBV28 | CASSRGAGGTDTQYF | TGTGCCAGCTCTAGGGGGGCGGGAGGTACAGATACGCAGTATTTT
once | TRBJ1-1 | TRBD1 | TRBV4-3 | CASSQDRTGWEVAFF | TGCGCCAGCAGCCAAGATAGGACAGGGTGGGAGGTAGCTTTCTTT